Listed below are T cell receptor beta chains from one sample, sequenced in a study of T cell changes during pregnancy in multiple sclerosis. Sequenced by immunoSEQ multiplex PCR; TCRdb stores in-frame clones only, minus some. Among roughly 61,000 clones listed, about nine tenths were seen once. Specimen: peripheral blood, collected in the first trimester of pregnancy. The receptor source for this set is a female donor in good health, enrolled as a control in a pregnancy study. CDR3s include the opening cysteine and the closing phenylalanine or tryptophan. The D gene is left open where the match is weak. Not every row has a clone size; where given, it reads once, few, many or a size class.

v_gene	abundance	d_gene	j_gene	CDR3nt	CDR3aa
TRBV4-3	NA	NA	TRBJ2-1	TGCGCCAGCAGCCAAGATCTCCTCTCCTACAATGAGCAGTTCTTC	CASSQDLLSYNEQFF
TRBV4-3	NA	NA	TRBJ1-2	TGCGCCAGCAGCCAAGTAAGCGGGTCAGGGGGCTACACCTTC	CASSQVSGSGGYTF
TRBV11-2	NA	NA	TRBJ2-5	TGTGCCACTTCCTCAGGGAACCAAGAGACCCAGTACTTC	CATSSGNQETQYF
TRBV11-2	NA	TRBD1	TRBJ2-7	TGTGCCAGCAGCTTAGATTCAGGACAGGCCTACGAGCAGTACTTC	CASSLDSGQAYEQYF
TRBV4-2	NA	TRBD2	TRBJ2-7	TGTGCCAGCAGCCAAGAAATTGTAGCGGGGGGTCCCTACGAGCAGTACTTC	CASSQEIVAGGPYEQYF
TRBV19	NA	TRBD1	TRBJ1-1	TGTGCCAGCGCGGGACAGTACACTGAAGCTTTCTTT	CASAGQYTEAFF
TRBV2	NA	NA	TRBJ2-7	TGTGCGGCGCGGATCCCCTCCTACGAGCAGTACTTC	CAARIPSYEQYF
TRBV6-6	NA	NA	TRBJ1-2	TGTGCCAGCAGTAACCCGGGGGGACGGGGCTACACCTTC	CASSNPGGRGYTF
TRBV9	once	NA	TRBJ1-1	TGTGCCAGCAGCCCAAGGGGGGGGATCGGAGACACTGAAGCTTTCTTT	CASSPRGGIGDTEAFF
TRBV5-4	NA	TRBD1	TRBJ2-7	TGTGCCAGCAGTTTTCCGGGACAGGGTTCCTACGAGCAGTACTTC	CASSFPGQGSYEQYF
TRBV6-1	NA	TRBD1	TRBJ1-4	TGTGCCAGCAGTGAAGTAATGGGACAGCTTAATGAAAAACTGTTTTTT	CASSEVMGQLNEKLFF
TRBV11-3	NA	TRBD1	TRBJ2-7	TGTGCCAGCAGCCCAAGACAGGGGGTGACCTCCTACGAGCAGTACTTC	CASSPRQGVTSYEQYF
TRBV11-2	once	TRBD1	TRBJ1-2	TGTGCCAGCAGCTCCGACTTGGACAGGGTCAGGGGTGGCTACACCTTC	CASSSDLDRVRGGYTF